This is a list of T cell receptor beta chains from one sample in a study of CD8+CD57+ T cells in acquired aplastic anemia. TCRdb analysed the reads with MiXCR anew, one entry per CDR3 protein. The repertoire has over 150,000 distinct CDR3 sequences, around 50% of them found once; the top ten carry 2.5% to 3.5%. The sequencing sample was made of sorted CD4+, CD8+, or CD8+CD57+ T cells (not recorded which) from PBMCs. These TCRs come from a human donor with aplastic anemia. CDR3s include the opening cysteine and the closing phenylalanine or tryptophan. The D gene is left open where the match is weak. Where a row states a size, it is once, few, many or the class of an expanded clone; other rows omit it.

V: TRBV20-1
J: TRBJ1-2
D: TRBD1
size: once
CDR3: CSARDPDRGHGYTF
DNA: TGCAGTGCTAGAGATCCCGACAGGGGGCATGGCTACACCTTC

V: TRBV2
J: TRBJ1-6
D: -
size: few
CDR3: CASRVSSPLHF
DNA: TGTGCCAGCAGGGTTAGCTCACCCCTCCACTTT

V: TRBV6-6
J: TRBJ2-3
D: TRBD2
size: -
CDR3: CASSPFSGDTDTQYF
DNA: TGTGCCAGCAGTCCCTTTAGCGGGGACACAGATACGCAGTATTTT

V: TRBV10-3
J: TRBJ2-5
D: TRBD2
size: many
CDR3: CAISGGGAGQETQYF
DNA: TGTGCCATCAGTGGGGGGGGAGCGGGACAAGAGACCCAGTACTTC

V: TRBV7-2
J: TRBJ1-2
D: TRBD1
size: -
CDR3: CASSFGTGADGYTF
DNA: TGTGCCAGCAGCTTCGGGACAGGGGCAGATGGCTACACCTTC

V: TRBV27
J: TRBJ1-2
D: TRBD1
size: few
CDR3: CASSVTGVTFYGYTF
DNA: TGTGCCAGCAGTGTGACAGGGGTCACATTCTATGGCTACACCTTC

V: TRBV12-3/TRBV12-4
J: TRBJ1-3
D: -
size: many
CDR3: CASRDRASGNTIYF
DNA: TGTGCCAGCCGTGACAGAGCCTCTGGAAACACCATATATTTT

V: TRBV6-5
J: TRBJ2-7
D: -
size: many
CDR3: CASSYSAWESYEQYF
DNA: TGTGCCAGCAGTTACTCGGCCTGGGAATCCTACGAGCAGTACTTC

V: TRBV24-1
J: TRBJ2-5
D: TRBD2
size: few
CDR3: CATSDLSGDFQETQYF
DNA: TGTGCCACCAGTGATTTGAGCGGGGACTTCCAAGAGACCCAGTACTTC

V: TRBV10-1
J: TRBJ2-7
D: -
size: many
CDR3: CASSEGSSIYEQYF
DNA: TGCGCCAGCAGTGAGGGGTCGTCGATCTACGAGCAGTACTTC

V: TRBV12-3/TRBV12-4
J: TRBJ1-2
D: -
size: many
CDR3: CASSLVGGSRVNYGYTF
DNA: TGTGCCAGCAGCCTTGTGGGGGGGTCGAGGGTTAACTATGGCTACACCTTC